This paragraph covers one TCR beta chain sequence. This entry comes from a study of blood T cells in healthy people across ages. V dropped 2 bases and J dropped 5 bases, with 13 bases sitting between them. Germline V CDR1 and CDR2: MNHEY, SVGAGI. The CDR3 is 14 amino acids. Together with a sample-barcoded 5' primer, a J-beta primer mix was included in a second PCR lasting about 7 to 11 cycles. Using its own MiXCR run on the 5' RACE reads, TCRdb lists one record per CDR3 protein. The sample lists more than 1,400,000 distinct CDR3 sequences; 42% were seen once. The rearrangement uses TRBV6-5 and TRBJ2-7; D gene uncertain. The receptor's source is a woman between 18 and 29 years old in good health. Input material: blood. CDR3 bases: TGTGCCAGCAGTTACATAGGGTTTGGTCACGAGCAGTACTTC. It codes for CASSYIGFGHEQYF.